The 24 T cell receptor beta chains given below trace back to one sample, sequenced in a study of vaccination effects on CD4 cells after COVID-19 (dated by TCRdb to 2021 to 2024). In the ViraFEST assay, PBMC were stimulated with viral peptide pools, and antigen-specific CD4+ T cell clonotypes were then identified by expansion using TCR sequencing. After more than nine days of culture, CD4+ T cells were isolated with the EasySep CD4+ T cell isolation kit. Negative nucleocapsid antibody results before and after vaccination confirmed that the healthy vaccine recipients had no prior SARS-CoV-2 infection. The antigens of these receptors remain unknown. Library construction relied on the immunoSEQ multiplex PCR assay. TCRdb retrieved this table from immuneACCESS and kept in-frame rearrangements only. Not all clones are present; in checked studies, unresolved V genes account for under half, and no reason is known for the remainder. The sample table shows 62,000 or so clones, and 80% are seen once. The ten largest clones take up 10% to 15% of the sample.

The source material was CD4+ T cells from PBMCs cultured with SARS-CoV-2 spike peptides, sampled before COVID-19 vaccination. The sample's cell subset or site label is to be understood as: SARS-CoV-2 spike overlapping peptide pool stimulation. Receptors originate from a human donor who received a COVID-19 vaccine.

This chain joins TRBV6-2 or TRBV6-3 and TRBJ2-7, with 9 positions matching TRBD1. J gave up 2 bases and V 5 bases, and 7 bases lay outside the gene matches. From germline, CDR1 is MNHEY and CDR2 SVGEGT. The CDR3 sequence is 15 residues long. The CDR3: CASSHRDRVPYEQYV. The CDR3 bases are TGTGCCAGCAGTCACCGGGACAGGGTCCCCTACGAGCAGTACGTC.

The chain employs TRBV6-5 and TRBJ1-3; 8 nucleotides align to TRBD1. This CDR3 region has 15 residues. V was pared by 6 bases and J by 0 bases, with 4 bases of the junction left unmatched. Germline assignment: CDR1 MNHEY and CDR2 SVGAGI. CDR3 nucleotides: TGTGCCAGCAGCCGGGACAGGCTCTCTGGAAACACCATATATTTT. This codes for CASSRDRLSGNTIYF.

This chain uses TRBV19 with TRBJ1-1; D not certain. Per germline, CDR1 LNHDA and CDR2 SQIVND (reference sequence). The CDR3 spans 12 residues. V lost 4 bases and J 1 base, leaving 4 bases between the germline ends. The CDR3 DNA follows: TGTGCCAGTAGTAGAGCGAACACTGAAGCTTTCTTT. Its translation: CASSRANTEAFF.

J is TRBJ1-1 and V is TRBV7-9; weak D call: TRBD1 (6 bases). The germline V gene has CDR1 SEHNR and CDR2 FQNEAQ (reference sequence). The CDR3 extends over 14 amino acids. The V gene lost 0 bases and the J gene lost 10 bases, with 15 bases spanning the gap. CDR3 region: CASSLARLAGAAFF. CDR3 in DNA: TGTGCCAGCAGCTTAGCGCGGCTGGCGGGGGCAGCTTTCTTT.

This clone came up once. V gene TRBV21-1 combines with J gene TRBJ2-2; the table's TRBD2 call for D was not verified on the DNA. TRBV21-1 is deemed a pseudogene. This CDR3 region has 18 residues. CDR3 amino acids: CASSKPLAGGRNTGELFF. The CDR3 nucleotides are TGTGCCAGCAGCAAACCACTAGCGGGGGGGAGAAACACCGGGGAGCTGTTTTTT.

The chain couples TRBV7-9 to TRBJ2-7, with 11 bases identical to TRBD1. V gave up 4 bases and J gave up 4 bases; unmatched junction bases: 9. Germline V gives CDR1 SEHNR, CDR2 FQNEAQ (reference sequence). The CDR3 totals 16 residues. The CDR3 DNA is TGTGCCAGCAGCTATTCAGGACAGGGGGCAAGATACGAGCAGTACGTC. As protein: CASSYSGQGARYEQYV.

V usage is TRBV19 and J usage is TRBJ1-1; TRBD1 aligns across 12 bases. After removal of 11 bases from V and 4 bases from J, the junction contained 14 bases not matched to a gene. Germline CDR1 and CDR2: LNHDA and SQIVND (reference sequence). The CDR3 runs 16 residues. The CDR3 nucleotides are TGTGCCGCTGGGGGGGGGACAGGGGGCCAGGTCACTGAAGCTTTCTTT. Its translation is CAAGGGTGGQVTEAFF. The variable domain in full, with the rest retrieved from reference TRBV19 and TRBJ1-1, is DGGITQSPKYLFRKEGQNVTLSCEQNLNHDAMYWYRQDPGQGLRLIYYSQIVNDFQKGDIAEGYSVSREKKESFPLTVTSAQKNPTAFYLCAAGGGTGGQVTEAFFGQGTRLTVV.

V usage is TRBV9 and J usage is TRBJ2-2, with 8 bases matching TRBD2. J gave up 8 bases and V 1 base, and 7 bases lay outside the gene matches. CDR1 SGDLS and CDR2 YYNGEE come from the germline V gene. This CDR3 is 15 amino acids long. Here the CDR3 DNA reads TGTGCCAGCAGCGTATTCGGGGGGGGCCAGGGGGAGCTGTTTTTT. Translated, it gives CASSVFGGGQGELFF.

The rearrangement joins TRBV19 to TRBJ1-2, with no clear D. Germline V CDR1 and CDR2: LNHDA, SQIVND (reference sequence). This CDR3 comprises 15 residues. Trimming pared 3 bases from V and 5 bases from J, leaving 16 bases between. The CDR3 DNA reads as TGTGCCAGTAGTATGGGCCCCTTCTCTCCTTATGGCTACACCTTC. It yields the protein CASSMGPFSPYGYTF.

The chain couples TRBV7-2 to TRBJ1-1; no reliable D call. Germline V gene data show CDR1 as SGHTA and CDR2 as FQGNSA. V lost 0 bases, J lost 1 base, and 6 bases lay in between. This CDR3 region has 14 residues. The chain's CDR3 is CASSLAGWNTEAFF. The CDR3 DNA follows: TGTGCCAGCAGCTTAGCAGGGTGGAACACTGAAGCTTTCTTT. Drawing the rest from reference TRBV7-2 and TRBJ1-1, the complete variable domain is GAGVSQSPSNKVTEKGKDVELRCDPISGHTALYWYRQSLGQGLEFLIYFQGNSAPDKSGLPSDRFSAERTGGSVSTLTIQRTQQEDSAVYLCASSLAGWNTEAFFGQGTRLTVV.

The rearrangement links TRBV4-1 to TRBJ2-7; TRBD2 agrees at 15 bases. The trim removed 4 bases at V and 0 bases at J, leaving 10 bases unmatched. Germline V CDR1 and CDR2: MGHRA, YSYEKL. This CDR3 region has 19 residues. The chain's CDR3 is CASSPRTSGGGFSSYEQYV. CDR3 in DNA: TGCGCCAGCAGCCCAAGGACTAGCGGGGGGGGCTTTAGCTCCTACGAGCAGTACGTC.

The gene calls are TRBV30 and TRBJ1-6; possible D gene TRBD1, 5 bases. V gave up 5 bases and J gave up 7 bases, with 12 bases separating them. This CDR3 comprises 13 residues. CDR1 and CDR2 from the germline V gene are GTSNPN and SVGIG (reference sequence). CDR3 protein: CAWCRDDNSPLHF. CDR3 DNA sequence: TGTGCCTGGTGTAGGGACGACAATTCACCCCTCCACTTT.

This sequence joins TRBV6-2 or TRBV6-3 and TRBJ1-5; TRBD1 is a possible D gene (5 bases). CDR3 size: 14 residues. Trimming removed 5 bases at V and 1 base at J, with 9 bases between. Germline assignment: CDR1 MNHEY and CDR2 SVGEGT. The CDR3 sequence is CASSQTASNQPQHF. CDR3 bases: TGTGCCAGCAGTCAGACAGCAAGCAATCAGCCCCAGCATTTT.

This chain uses TRBV5-1 with TRBJ2-7; maybe TRBD1 (5 bases). V lost 4 bases and J lost 3, with 8 bases in between. Germline lookup yields CDR1 SGHRS and CDR2 YFSETQ. CDR3 length equals 12 residues. The chain's CDR3 is CASSPTGYEQYV. As DNA, the CDR3 is TGCGCCAGCAGCCCCACAGGCTACGAGCAGTACGTC.

The chain recombines TRBV6-1 with TRBJ1-2; the D gene is possibly TRBD1 (6 bases). This CDR3 is 13 amino acids long. Germline CDR1 reads MNHNS; CDR2 reads SASEGT. Trimming removed 1 base at V and 6 bases at J, with 9 bases between. The CDR3 loop is CASSEVAGDGYTF. The DNA of the CDR3 is TGTGCCAGCAGTGAAGTAGCAGGGGATGGCTACACCTTC.

The genes are TRBV10-3 and TRBJ1-2; D is undetermined. Germline CDR1 ENHRY, CDR2 SYGVKD. This CDR3 has 14 amino acids. V was clipped by 1 base and J by 2 bases, with 8 bases between them. The CDR3: CAISEFEGNYGYTF. In DNA form, the CDR3 reads TGTGCCATCAGTGAGTTTGAAGGAAACTATGGCTACACCTTC.

The chain uses TRBV21-1 and TRBJ1-2. TRBV21-1 counts as a pseudogene. There are 14 residues in the CDR3. DNA for the CDR3: TGTGCCAGCAGCAAAGGCCAGGCGGCTTTGGGCTACACCTTC. Translating it yields CASSKGQAALGYTF.

This clone was observed a single time. The chain is built from TRBV19 and TRBJ2-1, with 10 bases aligning to TRBD1. The trim removed 3 bases at V and 3 bases at J, leaving 2 bases unmatched. The CDR3 contains 15 residues. Germline CDR1 reads LNHDA; CDR2 reads SQIVND (reference sequence). CDR3 in amino acids: CASSIRDRGYNEQFF. The DNA for the CDR3 is TGTGCCAGTAGTATCAGGGACAGGGGCTACAATGAGCAGTTCTTC. Full variable domain (missing parts from reference TRBV19 and TRBJ2-1): DGGITQSPKYLFRKEGQNVTLSCEQNLNHDAMYWYRQDPGQGLRLIYYSQIVNDFQKGDIAEGYSVSREKKESFPLTVTSAQKNPTAFYLCASSIRDRGYNEQFFGPGTRLTVL.

The CDR3 nucleotides are TGTGCCAGCAGTTACTCTCAGTCCGTCGGGACCCAGTACTTC. It specifies CASSYSQSVGTQYF. V usage is TRBV6-5 and J usage is TRBJ2-5; D gene unclear. CDR3 size: 14 residues. V shed 0 bases and J shed 7 bases, with 12 bases lying between them. Looked up from germline, CDR1 is MNHEY and CDR2 is SVGAGI.

The chain recombines TRBV7-9 with TRBJ1-5; 10 positions agree with TRBD1. V gave up 5 bases and J gave up 0 bases; unmatched junction bases: 1. This CDR3 spans 15 amino acids. Germline V gives CDR1 SEHNR, CDR2 FQNEAQ (reference sequence). CDR3 amino acids: CASSRQGASNQPQHF. Here the CDR3 DNA reads TGTGCCAGCAGCAGACAGGGGGCTAGCAATCAGCCCCAGCATTTT. The complete variable domain, with remaining parts taken from reference TRBV7-9 and TRBJ1-5, reads DTGVSQNPRHKITKRGQNVTFRCDPISEHNRLYWYRQTLGQGPEFLTYFQNEAQLEKSRLLSDRFSAERPKGSFSTLEIQRTEQGDSAMYLCASSRQGASNQPQHFGDGTRLSIL.

This sequence joins TRBV5-8 and TRBJ2-6, with a tentative D call TRBD1 (6 bases). The V end lost 6 bases, the J end lost 0 bases, and 16 bases lay between the germline ends. The length of the CDR3 is 17 residues. The germline gives CDR1 SGHTS, CDR2 YDEGEE. Here the CDR3 reads CASTTGQIFSGANVLTF. Here the CDR3 DNA reads TGTGCCAGCACCACAGGACAGATATTCTCTGGGGCCAACGTCCTGACTTTC.

The chain recombines TRBV4-2 with TRBJ2-2; 9 bases agree with TRBD2. CDR1 and CDR2 from the germline V gene are LGHNA and YNFKEQ. Trimming at V came to 2 bases and at J to 2 bases, leaving 3 bases not matched to a gene. This CDR3 comprises 16 residues. CDR3 region: CASSQPSGVNTGELFF. The DNA for the CDR3 is TGTGCCAGCAGCCAACCTAGCGGGGTTAACACCGGGGAGCTGTTTTTT.

This clone was detected once. The chain uses TRBV6-5 and TRBJ1-5; no reliable D call. The germline CDR1 and CDR2 sequences are MNHEY and SVGAGI. The V end lost 2 bases, the J end lost 7 bases, and 6 bases lay between the germline ends. CDR3 size: 12 residues. The CDR3 reads CASSYDKQPQHF. In DNA form, the CDR3 reads TGTGCCAGCAGTTACGATAAACAGCCCCAGCATTTT.

The J gene is TRBJ1-5, the V gene TRBV3-1 (or the pseudogene TRBV3-2), with no clear D. Trimming stripped 1 base from V and 11 bases from J, with 12 bases between. Germline V CDR1 and CDR2: LGHDT, YNNKEL (reference sequence). The CDR3 runs to 13 residues. The CDR3 sequence: CASSQAGGLAQHF. CDR3 in DNA: TGTGCCAGCAGCCAAGCCGGAGGGCTAGCCCAGCATTTT.